The T cell receptor beta chain described here comes from a study of chemoradiotherapy in HPV16-positive cancers. Method: immunoSEQ multiplex PCR; TCRdb's copy keeps in-frame clones and lacks some. The table shows roughly 6,100 clones, with under 85% occurring only once. This sequence originates from a human donor with HPV-associated anogenital cancer. The source was tumor tissue, collected from a patient who underwent chemoradiotherapy.

The CDR3 DNA sequence: TGTGCCAGCAGTTCAAACGCCCGACAGGGCGTCTATGGCTACACCTTC. Translating gives CASSSNARQGVYGYTF. The chain combines TRBV27 with TRBJ1-2; 7 nucleotides agree with TRBD1. V was clipped by 4 bases and J by 4 bases; unmatched bases: 12. This CDR3 spans 16 amino acids. The germline gives CDR1 MNHEY, CDR2 SMNVEV (reference sequence).